What follows describes a single TCR beta chain. Its antigen remains unknown. This specimen belongs to a study of identical twins. Findings of the study overall: Low generation-probability sequences were in excess among twin-shared out-of-frame alpha sequences. In monozygotic twins, models underestimated the sharing of out-of-frame TCR alpha. In cord blood, abundant beta clonotypes had fewer insertions; memory showed no trend.

Template switching supplied a universal primer site; unique molecular identifiers were carried on the cDNA. TCRdb recomputed calls from the 5' RACE reads with MiXCR, one row per CDR3 protein. The sample includes some 590,000 distinct CDR3 sequences, roughly 9.5% seen only once; the top ten take under 3.5%. The sample also formed part of further work on yellow fever vaccine responses in identical twins.

The TCR was taken from a woman under 30 in good health. The sequencing input was PBMCs.

CDR3 bases: TGTGCCAGCTCATTACCCCCCGATGGCTACACAGATACGCAGTATTTT. Its translation is CASSLPPDGYTDTQYF. V gene TRBV18 combines with J gene TRBJ2-3; D call uncertain. V gave up 5 bases and J gave up 2 bases, with 17 bases separating them. This CDR3 comprises 16 residues. Per the germline V gene, CDR1 is KGHSH and CDR2 is LQKENI.